The TCR beta chain described here comes from a study of T cells in Graves' hyperthyroidism and ophthalmopathy. Study details: Prior to any treatment, at the point of initial diagnosis, peripheral blood was collected.

This clonotype appeared a few times. Its antigen is undetermined. RNA transcripts provided the source from which TCR beta CDR3 regions were amplified. The HTBI primer set was used in a first-round RT-PCR of the TCR CDR3. TCRdb reprocessed the multiplex PCR reads via MiXCR and lists one record per CDR3 protein. The sample has 350,000 to 500,000 distinct CDR3 sequences, 12% to 15% seen once; the top ten hold about 5%. Looked up from germline, CDR1 is SQVTM and CDR2 is ANQGSEA. The CDR3 has 14 amino acids. The V and J ends lost 4 bases and 7 bases, in that order; junction bases with no gene match: 9. Findings of the study overall: Most thyroid clonotypes with frequency above 0.001 were detected in blood.

Exclusion followed for patients with uncontrolled infection, other autoimmune disease, pregnancy or lactation. This sequence joins TRBV29-1 and TRBJ2-1, with TRBD2 identical over 8 bases. The receptor was derived from a woman between 18 and 29 years old with Graves' hyperthyroidism. Sequencing was performed on blood. In DNA, the CDR3 is TGCAGCGTTGGGGGGACTAGTCGCTTTAATGAGCAGTTCTTC. It translates to CSVGGTSRFNEQFF.